These 15 T cell receptor beta chains were all obtained from the same sample, sequenced in a study of cytomegalovirus exposure and HLA in healthy donors. PCR employed 60 Vbeta and 13 Jbeta primers. The assay was immunoSEQ multiplex PCR, and TCRdb's table has in-frame clones only and misses some. The repertoire includes around 250,000 clones, around 80% of them detected once, and 8% sits in the top ten. Source material: PBMCs. These receptor sequences come from a woman aged 60-75 years in good health and CMV-seropositive.

V gene TRBV27 combines with J gene TRBJ1-2, with 7 bases matching TRBD1. CDR1 and CDR2 from the germline V gene are MNHEY and SMNVEV (reference sequence). The CDR3 loop spans 13 amino acids. Germline trimming cut 6 bases from V and 4 bases from J; bases unmatched to any gene: 5. The CDR3 is CASRQGQSYGYTF. The CDR3, as DNA: TGTGCCAGCAGGCAGGGACAGAGCTATGGCTACACCTTC.

The V gene is TRBV30, the J gene TRBJ1-2, with D possibly TRBD1 on 5 matching bases. Germline CDR1 is GTSNPN and CDR2 is SVGIG (reference sequence). V lost 6 bases and J lost 8, with 13 bases in between. This CDR3 comprises 11 residues. This CDR3 is CACDTPGGYTF. For the CDR3, the DNA is TGTGCCTGCGATACTCCAGGGGGCTACACCTTC. Complete variable domain (other parts from reference TRBV30 and TRBJ1-2): SQTIHQWPATLVQPVGSPLSLECTVEGTSNPNLYWYRQAAGRGLQLLFYSVGIGQISSEVPQNLSASRPQDRQFILSSKKLLLSDSGFYLCACDTPGGYTFGSGTRLTVV.

The chain links TRBV10-1 to TRBJ1-1; 8 bases line up with TRBD1. J gave up 11 bases and V 6 bases, and 11 bases lay outside the gene matches. CDR3 length: 13 amino acids. Germline V gene lookup returns CDR1 WNHNN and CDR2 SYGVQD (reference sequence). Here the CDR3 reads CASSETGAGGAFF. The CDR3 region has the DNA TGCGCCAGCAGCGAGACAGGGGCCGGTGGTGCTTTCTTT.

The V gene is TRBV28, the J gene TRBJ1-1; D is perhaps TRBD1 (5 bases). CDR3 length: 16 residues. Trimming removed 2 bases from V and 4 bases from J, with 17 bases in between. In germline, CDR1 is MDHEN, CDR2 SYDVKM. The CDR3 loop is CASSLSSGGIITEAFF. In nucleotides, the CDR3 is TGTGCCAGCAGTTTAAGTTCGGGGGGAATCATCACTGAAGCTTTCTTT.

V usage is TRBV6-6 and J usage is TRBJ1-2, with a weak D call TRBD1 (6 bases). The CDR3 is 14 residues long. Germline V gene sequence: CDR1 MNHNY, CDR2 SVGAGI (reference sequence). Trimming removed 2 bases from V and 8 bases from J, with 15 bases in between. CDR3 loop: CASSYRTGSEGYTF. The CDR3 nucleotides read TGTGCCAGCAGTTACCGAACAGGGTCCGAGGGCTACACCTTC.

The rearrangement links TRBV2 to TRBJ1-2, with no clear D. The CDR3 covers 12 residues. The V end lost 4 bases, the J end lost 5 bases, and 8 bases lay between the germline ends. Germline loops: CDR1 SNHLY, CDR2 FYNNEI. The CDR3 sequence: CASSGFRYGYTF. The CDR3 region has the DNA TGTGCCAGCAGTGGCTTTAGATATGGCTACACCTTC.

This chain connects TRBV4-2 to TRBJ2-1; D is unresolved. Germline CDR1 is LGHNA and CDR2 is YNFKEQ. The CDR3 has 14 amino acids. V was cut by 1 base and J by 2 bases, with 6 bases left in between. Here the CDR3 DNA reads TGTGCCAGCAGCCAAGGAGACACCTACAATGAGCAGTTCTTC. Amino acids: CASSQGDTYNEQFF.

V usage is TRBV9 and J usage is TRBJ2-3; D remains unclear. V lost 4 bases and J 0 bases, leaving 12 bases between the germline ends. Germline assignment: CDR1 SGDLS and CDR2 YYNGEE. The CDR3 loop spans 15 amino acids. CDR3 residues: CASSTLATSTDTQYF. The CDR3 region has the DNA TGTGCCAGCAGCACCTTGGCGACTAGCACAGATACGCAGTATTTT.

The chain recombines TRBV29-1 with TRBJ2-7; TRBD2 matches at 8 bases. The CDR3 length is 16 residues. Per the germline V gene, CDR1 is SQVTM and CDR2 is ANQGSEA. Trimming removed 5 bases from V and 0 bases from J; junction bases left unmatched: 12. CDR3 nucleotides: TGCAGCGTTTATGTCCTCGAGACTAGCGCCTCCTACGAGCAGTACTTC. Translation gives CSVYVLETSASYEQYF.

This chain joins TRBV2 and TRBJ2-2; maybe TRBD2 (6 bases). The V end lost 6 bases, the J end lost 3 bases, and 17 bases lay between the germline ends. Germline V gene sequence: CDR1 SNHLY, CDR2 FYNNEI. This CDR3 has 16 residues. The CDR3 DNA reads TGTGCCAGCAGAGAGTCACCTAGCGAGTACACCGGGGAGCTGTTTTTT. Amino acids: CASRESPSEYTGELFF.

This clone appeared a few times. The rearrangement links TRBV2 to TRBJ1-6; D is perhaps TRBD1 (5 bases). Trimming stripped 5 bases from V and 8 bases from J, with 16 bases between. The CDR3 runs to 15 residues. Germline assignment: CDR1 SNHLY and CDR2 FYNNEI. The CDR3 nucleotides read TGTGCCAGCAGTCCCACCCAGGGATCCCATTCACCCCTCCACTTT. It is translated as CASSPTQGSHSPLHF.

The chain employs TRBV5-1 and TRBJ2-1; no clear D. Trimming took off 6 bases at V and 9 bases at J, with 10 bases between the two ends. Per the germline V gene, CDR1 is SGHRS and CDR2 is YFSETQ. The CDR3 covers 11 residues. Here the CDR3 DNA reads TGCGCCAGCAACGAGGTGGGTGAGCAGTTCTTC. Its protein is CASNEVGEQFF.

Only one count was recorded for this clone. This chain uses TRBV4-1 with TRBJ2-1; 8 bases match TRBD2. Germline lookup yields CDR1 MGHRA and CDR2 YSYEKL. V dropped 6 bases and J dropped 6; count of bases not matched to a gene: 7. This CDR3 is built from 14 residues. CDR3: CASSQLGTSNEQFF. The CDR3 region has the DNA TGCGCCAGCAGTCAACTTGGGACTAGCAATGAGCAGTTCTTC.

The chain recombines TRBV5-1 with TRBJ2-5; D might be TRBD1 (5 bases). Trimming took 1 base from V and 4 from J, leaving 14 bases between them. Looked up from germline, CDR1 is SGHRS and CDR2 is YFSETQ. There are 15 residues in the CDR3. This CDR3 reads CASSLPSGQGETQYF. CDR3 DNA sequence: TGCGCCAGCAGCTTGCCCTCAGGGCAGGGAGAGACCCAGTACTTC.

The chain has TRBV15 and TRBJ2-3, with a tentative D call TRBD1 (6 bases). The CDR3 is 17 amino acids. V was shortened by 5 bases and J by 3 bases, with 21 bases between the two germline ends. The V gene's germline CDR1 is LNHNV and CDR2 YYDKDF (reference sequence). This CDR3 reads CATSGQLTGTKTDTQYF. In DNA form, the CDR3 reads TGTGCCACCAGCGGACAACTCACCGGGACAAAGACAGATACGCAGTATTTT.